The next 14 T cell receptor beta chains were all read from a single sample in a study of blood T cell repertoires in COVID-19. Clones were read by immunoSEQ multiplex PCR, and TCRdb kept only the in-frame ones, dropping some. The sample shows roughly 500,000 clones, roughly 90% of them seen only once. Specimen: PBMCs or T cells enriched from blood (not recorded which). Receptors were obtained from a woman aged 40 to 55 who had recovered from COVID-19.

The rearrangement links TRBV24-1 to TRBJ1-2; D may be TRBD1 (5 bases). The germline CDR1 and CDR2 sequences are KGHDR and SFDVKD. The CDR3 has 11 amino acids. V shed 6 bases and J shed 8 bases, with 9 bases lying between them. The CDR3 loop is CATSSGWGYTF. CDR3 sequence (DNA): TGTGCCACCAGTTCAGGGTGGGGCTACACCTTC.

This clone showed up just a few times. The chain combines TRBV7-9 with TRBJ2-1; the match to TRBD2 covers 10 bases. This CDR3 spans 15 amino acids. V lost 2 bases, J lost 6 bases, and 4 bases stayed unmatched. Germline lookup yields CDR1 SEHNR and CDR2 FQNEAQ (reference sequence). The CDR3 is CASSLLAGVGNEQFF. The CDR3 coding sequence is TGTGCCAGCAGCTTACTAGCGGGAGTAGGCAATGAGCAGTTCTTC. Supplemented by reference TRBV7-9 and TRBJ2-1, the full variable domain reads DTGVSQNPRHKITKRGQNVTFRCDPISEHNRLYWYRQTLGQGPEFLTYFQNEAQLEKSRLLSDRFSAERPKGSFSTLEIQRTEQGDSAMYLCASSLLAGVGNEQFFGPGTRLTVL.

The CDR3 coding sequence is TGTGCCAGCAGCGGGGCGGTGGGGGCTCGCGTCTATAATGAGCAGTTCTTC. Its translation is CASSGAVGARVYNEQFF. The rearrangement links TRBV9 to TRBJ2-1, with D possibly TRBD1 on 6 matching bases. CDR1 is SGDLS and CDR2 is YYNGEE in the germline V gene. The CDR3 has 17 residues. The V gene lost 3 bases and the J gene lost 7 bases, with 23 bases spanning the gap. Full variable domain (remainder filled in from reference TRBV9 and TRBJ2-1): DSGVTQTPKHLITATGQRVTLRCSPRSGDLSVYWYQQSLDQGLQFLIQYYNGEERAKGNILERFSAQQFPDLHSELNLSSLELGDSALYFCASSGAVGARVYNEQFFGPGTRLTVL.

This chain joins TRBV6-5 and TRBJ1-3, with 8 nucleotides matching TRBD1. The J segment lost 8 bases and the V segment lost 6 bases, leaving 6 bases of the junction unmatched. The CDR3 is made up of 13 amino acids. Germline CDR1 reads MNHEY; CDR2 reads SVGAGI. This CDR3 is CASSGDRRDTIYF. In DNA form, the CDR3 reads TGTGCCAGCAGCGGGGACAGGCGAGACACCATATATTTT.

V is TRBV9 and J is TRBJ1-4; D gene ambiguous. Trimming pared 4 bases from V and 4 bases from J, leaving 17 bases between. This CDR3 contains 16 residues. Per the germline V gene, CDR1 is SGDLS and CDR2 is YYNGEE. The CDR3 DNA reads TGTGCCAGCAGCACCGAGGCCCGGGTGAATAATGAAAAACTGTTTTTT. As protein: CASSTEARVNNEKLFF.

The chain recombines TRBV9 with TRBJ2-2; TRBD2 might be the D (6 bases). The germline V and J ends were trimmed by 2 bases and 7 bases, with 12 bases remaining between them. Germline CDR1 SGDLS, CDR2 YYNGEE. The CDR3 runs 14 residues. The CDR3 protein is CASSVRLGDGELFF. The CDR3 region has the DNA TGTGCCAGCAGCGTCCGACTAGGGGACGGGGAGCTGTTTTTT.

The rearrangement uses TRBV27 and TRBJ2-3; 7 nucleotides match TRBD2. V lost 2 bases and J lost 2; bases outside the gene matches: 10. Germline lookup yields CDR1 MNHEY and CDR2 SMNVEV (reference sequence). The CDR3 is 17 residues long. For the CDR3, the DNA is TGTGCCAGCAGTTTAAAGCGGGGTATGGGCGCCACAGATACGCAGTATTTT. It translates to CASSLKRGMGATDTQYF.

This chain links TRBV24-1 with TRBJ2-3; D ambiguous. With 4 bases removed from V and 0 bases from J, the gap between germline ends came to 13 bases. The CDR3 spans 16 residues. Germline V gene data show CDR1 as KGHDR and CDR2 as SFDVKD. In DNA form, the CDR3 reads TGTGCCACCAGTGAACCGACACCCTCTAGCACAGATACGCAGTATTTT. This sequence encodes CATSEPTPSSTDTQYF.

V and J are TRBV27 and TRBJ1-2; D not resolved. Trimming removed 6 bases from V and 4 bases from J, with 21 bases in between. Germline CDR1 is MNHEY and CDR2 is SMNVEV (reference sequence). The CDR3 has 16 residues. CDR3 coding DNA: TGTGCCAGCAGCCCGGAGGTCAGGCTAACTCTCTATGGCTACACCTTC. It encodes CASSPEVRLTLYGYTF.

V usage is TRBV9 and J usage is TRBJ2-2; 9 positions agree with TRBD2. This CDR3 has 16 amino acids. CDR1 and CDR2 (germline): SGDLS, YYNGEE. Losses at the gene ends were 0 bases for V and 6 bases for J; bases not matched to a gene: 6. The DNA of the CDR3 is TGTGCCAGCAGCGTAGATGGCGGGAGGGCCGCCGGGGAGCTGTTTTTT. As protein: CASSVDGGRAAGELFF. The full variable domain, in which reference TRBV9 and TRBJ2-2 provide the parts outside the CDR3, is DSGVTQTPKHLITATGQRVTLRCSPRSGDLSVYWYQQSLDQGLQFLIQYYNGEERAKGNILERFSAQQFPDLHSELNLSSLELGDSALYFCASSVDGGRAAGELFFGEGSRLTVL.

This chain uses TRBV27 with TRBJ1-2; D perhaps matches TRBD1 (6 bases). The ends were cut back, 7 bases at V and 0 bases at J, with 18 bases in the middle. CDR3 length equals 16 residues. Per germline, CDR1 MNHEY and CDR2 SMNVEV (reference sequence). This chain's CDR3 is CASKYRGYPPNYGYTF. DNA of the CDR3: TGTGCCAGCAAATATAGGGGGTATCCCCCTAACTATGGCTACACCTTC.

The chain has TRBV5-4 and TRBJ2-1; 12 bases agree with TRBD2. V gave up 3 bases and J gave up 2 bases; unmatched junction bases: 9. The CDR3 has 18 amino acids. Per the germline V gene, CDR1 is SGHNT and CDR2 is YYREEE (reference sequence). The CDR3 loop reads CASSSALAGGPTYNEQFF. The CDR3 coding sequence is TGTGCCAGCAGCTCCGCCCTAGCGGGAGGGCCGACCTACAATGAGCAGTTCTTC.

V gene TRBV6-4 combines with J gene TRBJ2-1; 10 bases match TRBD2. V lost 3 bases to trimming and J lost 7 bases; unmatched junction nucleotides: 6. Germline V gene sequence: CDR1 MRHNA, CDR2 SNTAGT. The CDR3 contains 15 residues. The CDR3 coding sequence is TGTGCCAGCAGTGAAAGGCTAGCGGGAGTAAATGAGCAGTTCTTC. Protein: CASSERLAGVNEQFF.

The chain joins TRBV27 to TRBJ1-1; 7 positions agree with TRBD1. V trimming: 3 bases; J trimming: 5 bases; junction bases outside the gene matches: 12. This CDR3 spans 16 amino acids. The germline CDR1 and CDR2 sequences are MNHEY and SMNVEV (reference sequence). The CDR3, as DNA: TGTGCCAGCAGTTTGAGTTTAGCGACAGGGTATACTGAAGCTTTCTTT. It is translated as CASSLSLATGYTEAFF.